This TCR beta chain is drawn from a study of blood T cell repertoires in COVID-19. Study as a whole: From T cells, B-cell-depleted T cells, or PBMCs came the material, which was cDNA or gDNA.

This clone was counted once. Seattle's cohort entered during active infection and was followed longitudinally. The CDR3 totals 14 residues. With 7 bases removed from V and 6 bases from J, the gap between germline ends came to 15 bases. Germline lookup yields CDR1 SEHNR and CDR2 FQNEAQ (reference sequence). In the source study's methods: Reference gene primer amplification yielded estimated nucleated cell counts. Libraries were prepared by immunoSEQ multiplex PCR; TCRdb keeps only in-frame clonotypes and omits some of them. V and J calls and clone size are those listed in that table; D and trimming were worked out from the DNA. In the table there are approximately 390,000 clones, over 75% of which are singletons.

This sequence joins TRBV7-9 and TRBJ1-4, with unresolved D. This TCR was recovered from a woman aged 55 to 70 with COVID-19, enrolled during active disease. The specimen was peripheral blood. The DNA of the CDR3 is TGTGCCAGCACCCATTTGCCCCCGGATGAAAAACTGTTTTTT. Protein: CASTHLPPDEKLFF. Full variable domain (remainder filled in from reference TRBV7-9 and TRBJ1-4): DTGVSQNPRHKITKRGQNVTFRCDPISEHNRLYWYRQTLGQGPEFLTYFQNEAQLEKSRLLSDRFSAERPKGSFSTLEIQRTEQGDSAMYLCASTHLPPDEKLFFGSGTQLSVL.